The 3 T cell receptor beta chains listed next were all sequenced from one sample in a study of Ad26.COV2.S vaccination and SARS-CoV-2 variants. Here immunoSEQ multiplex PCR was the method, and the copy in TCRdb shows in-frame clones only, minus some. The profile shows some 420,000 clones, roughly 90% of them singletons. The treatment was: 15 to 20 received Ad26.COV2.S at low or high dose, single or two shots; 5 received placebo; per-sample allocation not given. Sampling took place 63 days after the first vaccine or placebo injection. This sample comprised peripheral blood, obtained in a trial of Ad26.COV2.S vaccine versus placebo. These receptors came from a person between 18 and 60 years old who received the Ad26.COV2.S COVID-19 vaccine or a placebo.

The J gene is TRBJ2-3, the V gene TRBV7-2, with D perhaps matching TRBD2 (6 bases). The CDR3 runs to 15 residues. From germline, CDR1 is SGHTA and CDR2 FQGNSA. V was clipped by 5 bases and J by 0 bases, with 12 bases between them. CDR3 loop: CASSPSRGSTDTQYF. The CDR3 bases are TGTGCCAGCAGCCCATCGCGGGGTAGCACAGATACGCAGTATTTT.

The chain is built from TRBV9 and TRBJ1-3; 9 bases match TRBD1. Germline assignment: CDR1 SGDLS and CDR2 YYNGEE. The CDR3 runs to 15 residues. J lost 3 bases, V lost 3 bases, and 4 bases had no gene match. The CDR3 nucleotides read TGTGCCAGCAGCGAGGGACAGGGTTTTGGAAACACCATATATTTT. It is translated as CASSEGQGFGNTIYF.

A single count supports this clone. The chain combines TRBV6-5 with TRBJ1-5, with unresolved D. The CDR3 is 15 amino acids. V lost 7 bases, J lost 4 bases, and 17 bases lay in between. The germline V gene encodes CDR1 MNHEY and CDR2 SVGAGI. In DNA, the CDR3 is TGTGCCAGCACCCTGTTAGGAGGCTTGAATCAGCCCCAGCATTTT. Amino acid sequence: CASTLLGGLNQPQHF.